Presented here are 31 T cell receptor beta chains from one specimen sequenced in a study of blood T cell repertoires in COVID-19. The data were produced by immunoSEQ multiplex PCR, yet TCRdb's version contains in-frame clones alone and is incomplete. The sample lists about 200,000 clones; around 90% were seen once. Specimen: peripheral blood. These receptor sequences come from a man in his fifties or sixties with active or convalescent COVID-19.

In regard to this clone: Mismatch with germline at one junction end may stem from a read error. The V call is TRBV7-2, the J call TRBJ2-2; TRBD1 might be the D (5 bases). CDR1 and CDR2 from the germline V gene are SGHTA and FQGNSA. The CDR3 is 15 amino acids. In nucleotides, the CDR3 is TGTGCCAGCAGCTCCGGGCGGCTTGCACAAGGGGAACTGTTTTTT. It yields the protein CASSSGRLAQGELFF. Complete variable domain (other parts from reference TRBV7-2 and TRBJ2-2): GAGVSQSPSNKVTEKGKDVELRCDPISGHTALYWYRQSLGQGLEFLIYFQGNSAPDKSGLPSDRFSAERTGGSVSTLTIQRTQQEDSAVYLCASSSGRLAQGELFFGEGSRLTVL.

The rearrangement links TRBV14 to TRBJ1-1; 9 bases line up with TRBD1. This CDR3 has 16 amino acids. The V gene's germline CDR1 is SGHDN and CDR2 FVKESK. V lost 4 bases to trimming and J lost 1 base; unmatched junction nucleotides: 7. CDR3 sequence (DNA): TGTGCCAGCAGCCTCCATGCGGGACAGGGGAACACTGAAGCTTTCTTT. Its protein product is CASSLHAGQGNTEAFF.

V usage is TRBV5-1 and J usage is TRBJ1-4, with D tentatively TRBD1 (6 bases). Trimming took off 0 bases at V and 3 bases at J, with 15 bases between the two ends. The V gene's germline CDR1 is SGHRS and CDR2 YFSETQ. The CDR3 covers 17 residues. The CDR3 here is CASSLGGTGKANEKLFF. The DNA for the CDR3 is TGCGCCAGCAGCTTGGGGGGAACAGGGAAGGCTAATGAAAAACTGTTTTTT.

The V and J genes are TRBV2 and TRBJ2-1; TRBD2 aligns across 8 bases. The length of the CDR3 is 13 residues. The J segment lost 6 bases and the V segment lost 5 bases, leaving 3 bases of the junction unmatched. Germline assignment: CDR1 SNHLY and CDR2 FYNNEI. The chain's CDR3 is CASSIREGNEQFF. The CDR3 coding sequence is TGTGCCAGCAGTATCCGGGAGGGCAATGAGCAGTTCTTC.

Here the CDR3 DNA reads TGTGCCAGCAGCCAAGACCACTCAACAAGCGGGGTTAGGGAGACCCAGTACTTC. It specifies CASSQDHSTSGVRETQYF. The chain has TRBV4-2 and TRBJ2-5; the match to TRBD2 covers 7 bases. The germline CDR1 and CDR2 sequences are LGHNA and YNFKEQ. Unmatched junction bases numbered 15, after V lost 0 bases and J lost 5 bases. CDR3 length: 18 amino acids.

The chain joins TRBV7-9 to TRBJ1-1; D might be TRBD1 (6 bases). Per germline, CDR1 SEHNR and CDR2 FQNEAQ (reference sequence). V dropped 5 bases and J dropped 8 bases, with 12 bases sitting between them. The CDR3 totals 12 residues. The CDR3 DNA follows: TGTGCCAGCAGCCCCTCGACAGGAGAAGCTTTCTTT. This translates into CASSPSTGEAFF.

This chain joins TRBV2 and TRBJ1-6, with TRBD1 identical over 7 bases. Germline values: CDR1 SNHLY, CDR2 FYNNEI. This CDR3 contains 19 residues. The V segment lost 6 bases and the J segment 0 bases; nucleotides outside the gene matches: 14. CDR3 DNA sequence: TGTGCCAGCAGCCCTACAGGACAGGTGATAAGCTCCTATAATTCACCCCTCCACTTT. It is translated as CASSPTGQVISSYNSPLHF.

The chain employs TRBV18 and TRBJ2-1, with 10 bases matching TRBD2. This CDR3 spans 14 amino acids. Germline V gives CDR1 KGHSH, CDR2 LQKENI. Trimming at V came to 0 bases and at J to 7 bases, leaving 0 bases not matched to a gene. The CDR3 bases are TGTGCCAGCTCACCACCAGCGGGGGGGAATGAGCAGTTCTTC. Translated: CASSPPAGGNEQFF.

The V gene is TRBV5-6, the J gene TRBJ1-2; D unresolved. The CDR3 covers 14 residues. Between the trimmed V and J ends, which lost 3 bases and 0 bases, there was a span of 9 bases. Germline CDR1 and CDR2: SGHDT and YYEEEE. The DNA of the CDR3 is TGTGCCAGCAGCTCGTACAGTGCTAACTATGGCTACACCTTC. Translated, it gives CASSSYSANYGYTF.

The chain couples TRBV5-1 to TRBJ1-2; D unresolved. Trimming cost V 4 bases and J 0 bases, with 16 bases left between them. Germline lookup yields CDR1 SGHRS and CDR2 YFSETQ. This CDR3 region has 16 residues. The CDR3 DNA reads TGCGCCAGCAGCCCGGCGGTCCTACTAACTAACTATGGCTACACCTTC. Translating gives CASSPAVLLTNYGYTF.

The chain links TRBV29-1 to TRBJ2-3, with 11 positions matching TRBD2. CDR3 size: 15 residues. Germline assignment: CDR1 SQVTM and CDR2 ANQGSEA. J lost 0 bases, V lost 6 bases, and 5 bases had no gene match. The CDR3 loop reads CSVQRLAGSTDTQYF. The CDR3, as DNA: TGCAGCGTCCAGCGACTAGCGGGGAGCACAGATACGCAGTATTTT.

The chain employs TRBV29-1 and TRBJ2-1; TRBD2 matches at 11 bases. V dropped 5 bases and J dropped 6; count of bases not matched to a gene: 9. This CDR3 spans 15 amino acids. From germline, CDR1 is SQVTM and CDR2 ANQGSEA. CDR3 coding DNA: TGCAGCGTTTCCCGGTCGCTAGCGGGGGGCAATGAGCAGTTCTTC. Residues: CSVSRSLAGGNEQFF.

The rearrangement links TRBV6-5 to TRBJ1-1; a weak D match, TRBD1 (6 bases). The CDR3 runs to 14 residues. Germline V gene sequence: CDR1 MNHEY, CDR2 SVGAGI. With 6 bases removed from V and 0 bases from J, the gap between germline ends came to 11 bases. Here the CDR3 DNA reads TGTGCCAGCAGACTACAGGGCCTGAACACTGAAGCTTTCTTT. Its protein is CASRLQGLNTEAFF.

The chain uses TRBV7-9 and TRBJ1-6, with 9 bases that match TRBD1. The CDR3 sequence is 15 residues long. Germline V gene data show CDR1 as SEHNR and CDR2 as FQNEAQ (reference sequence). Trimming removed 5 bases from V and 6 bases from J; junction bases left unmatched: 5. Here the CDR3 reads CASSRGQGFNSPLHF. For the CDR3, the DNA is TGTGCCAGCAGCCGAGGACAGGGGTTTAATTCACCCCTCCACTTT.

The chain carries TRBV12-3 or TRBV12-4 and TRBJ2-7; TRBD2 aligns across 8 bases. Trimming removed 8 bases from V and 4 bases from J; junction bases left unmatched: 7. CDR3 size: 13 residues. DNA for the CDR3: TGTGCCAGCTCGCGGGGGGCATCTTACGAGCAGTACTTC. As protein: CASSRGASYEQYF.

This rearrangement joins TRBV4-1 to TRBJ2-7; maybe TRBD1 (6 bases). With 3 bases removed from V and 0 bases from J, the gap between germline ends came to 15 bases. The CDR3 is 16 amino acids. Germline assignment: CDR1 MGHRA and CDR2 YSYEKL. The CDR3 DNA follows: TGCGCCAGCAGCCACACCGACAGGCTCCACTCCTACGAGCAGTACTTC. Amino acids: CASSHTDRLHSYEQYF.

The V and J genes are TRBV14 and TRBJ2-3, with a possible D match to TRBD1 (5 bases). This CDR3 spans 15 amino acids. V was trimmed by 6 bases and J by 2 bases, leaving 15 bases between them. Germline V gene sequence: CDR1 SGHDN, CDR2 FVKESK. CDR3 in amino acids: CASSHGRDITDTQYF. In DNA, the CDR3 is TGTGCCAGCAGTCACGGCAGGGATATCACAGATACGCAGTATTTT.

The chain couples TRBV19 to TRBJ2-3; TRBD1 aligns across 7 bases. Losses at the gene ends were 6 bases for V and 5 bases for J; bases not matched to a gene: 8. CDR3 size: 14 residues. Germline V lookup: CDR1 LNHDA, CDR2 SQIVND (reference sequence). In DNA, the CDR3 is TGTGCCAGTAGGGAGACAGGGAAGGGAGATACGCAGTATTTT. Protein product: CASRETGKGDTQYF.

The genes are TRBV18 and TRBJ1-5; tentative D call: TRBD1 (5 bases). V lost 2 bases, J lost 7 bases, and 12 bases lay in between. Per germline, CDR1 KGHSH and CDR2 LQKENI. The CDR3 contains 14 residues. This CDR3 reads CASSPGGREQPQHF. CDR3 sequence (DNA): TGTGCCAGCTCACCAGGGGGGAGGGAACAGCCCCAGCATTTT.

The rearrangement links TRBV12-3 or TRBV12-4 to TRBJ1-2, with D possibly being TRBD1 (6 bases). V was trimmed by 4 bases and J by 8 bases, leaving 8 bases between them. The CDR3 runs to 11 residues. CDR3: CASSYTGGYTF. CDR3 sequence (DNA): TGTGCCAGCAGTTATACAGGGGGCTACACCTTC.

J is TRBJ1-2 and V is TRBV4-1; TRBD1 is a possible D gene (6 bases). The CDR3 contains 17 residues. Germline CDR1 is MGHRA and CDR2 is YSYEKL. The V and J ends lost 2 bases and 3 bases respectively, with 19 bases between them. CDR3 amino acids: CASSQPLGGRRDYGYTF. CDR3 coding DNA: TGCGCCAGCAGCCAACCTTTGGGGGGGCGAAGAGACTATGGCTACACCTTC.

In this sample, this clone turned up once. The CDR3 DNA sequence: TGTGCCAGCAGCGCAAGGACAGGCGACAATAATTCACCCCTCCACTTT. This sequence encodes CASSARTGDNNSPLHF. V is TRBV5-4 and J is TRBJ1-6; TRBD1 matches at 7 bases. From germline, CDR1 is SGHNT and CDR2 YYREEE (reference sequence). The CDR3 runs to 16 residues. V lost 4 bases to trimming and J lost 5 bases; unmatched junction nucleotides: 9.

The CDR3 DNA is TGTGCCAGCAGTGTGGGGTCAGGACAGAAAACCGGGGAGCTGTTTTTT. Translation gives CASSVGSGQKTGELFF. The rearrangement links TRBV6-4 to TRBJ2-2, with a weak D call TRBD1 (6 bases). Germline CDR1 MRHNA, CDR2 SNTAGT. The CDR3 sequence is 16 residues long. Trimming pared 4 bases from V and 5 bases from J, leaving 17 bases between.

This chain connects TRBV2 to TRBJ1-1; no reliable D call. Germline-derived CDR1 and CDR2 are SNHLY and FYNNEI. V was shortened by 4 bases and J by 11 bases, with 11 bases between the two germline ends. CDR3 length equals 11 residues. CDR3 protein: CASSAGTSAFF. Written as DNA, the CDR3 is TGTGCCAGCAGTGCCGGTACTTCGGCTTTCTTT.

The V and J genes are TRBV30 and TRBJ2-2; 10 positions agree with TRBD2. The trim removed 2 bases at V and 1 base at J, leaving 1 base unmatched. The CDR3 sequence is 15 residues long. The germline CDR1 and CDR2 sequences are GTSNPN and SVGIG (reference sequence). CDR3 protein: CAWSLAGVNTGELFF. CDR3 DNA sequence: TGTGCCTGGAGTCTAGCGGGGGTGAACACCGGGGAGCTGTTTTTT. The full variable domain, with the rest looked up from reference TRBV30 and TRBJ2-2, is SQTIHQWPATLVQPVGSPLSLECTVEGTSNPNLYWYRQAAGRGLQLLFYSVGIGQISSEVPQNLSASRPQDRQFILSSKKLLLSDSGFYLCAWSLAGVNTGELFFGEGSRLTVL.

This clone was counted a few times. The CDR3 here is CASHHSTGVNGYTF. For the CDR3, the DNA is TGTGCCAGCCACCATTCGACAGGGGTAAACGGCTACACCTTC. V gene TRBV19 combines with J gene TRBJ1-2; 8 bases fit TRBD1. CDR3 length: 14 amino acids. V was pared by 9 bases and J by 8 bases, with 14 bases of the junction left unmatched. From germline, CDR1 is LNHDA and CDR2 SQIVND (reference sequence).

This rearrangement joins TRBV5-1 to TRBJ1-4, with 7 bases that match TRBD1. From germline, CDR1 is SGHRS and CDR2 YFSETQ. CDR3 length equals 14 residues. V was clipped by 0 bases and J by 8 bases; unmatched bases: 4. The CDR3 region has the DNA TGCGCCAGCAGCTTGGAGCACAGGGGAGAAAAACTGTTTTTT. Residues: CASSLEHRGEKLFF.

This clone was found a few times. This chain links TRBV4-2 with TRBJ2-3; 9 nucleotides match TRBD2. CDR1 and CDR2 (germline): LGHNA, YNFKEQ. V was pared by 4 bases and J by 2 bases, with 7 bases of the junction left unmatched. The CDR3 extends over 16 amino acids. In nucleotides, the CDR3 is TGTGCCAGCAGCCTCGTCGAGCGGGGGGCCACAGATACGCAGTATTTT. Translating gives CASSLVERGATDTQYF.

The V and J genes are TRBV11-2 and TRBJ2-4; D uncertain. The V end lost 5 bases, the J end lost 1 base, and 24 bases lay between the germline ends. CDR3 length: 19 residues. Germline-derived CDR1 and CDR2 are SGHAT and FQNNGV. The CDR3 sequence is CASSRPRRTTVGAKNIQYF. The CDR3 nucleotides are TGTGCCAGCAGCCGGCCACGTAGAACGACGGTGGGCGCCAAAAACATTCAGTACTTC.

The chain is built from TRBV10-3 and TRBJ1-5; TRBD1 matches 8 bases. Unmatched junction bases numbered 6, after V lost 0 bases and J lost 2 bases. CDR1 and CDR2 from the germline V gene are ENHRY and SYGVKD. The CDR3 is made up of 17 amino acids. CDR3 nucleotide sequence: TGTGCCATCAGTGAGTCTTCAGGGGGCCGTCGCAATCAGCCCCAGCATTTT. It encodes CAISESSGGRRNQPQHF.

This chain links TRBV6-1 with TRBJ2-5, with TRBD2 identical over 11 bases. Germline-derived CDR1 and CDR2 are MNHNS and SASEGT. V shed 0 bases, J shed 6 bases, and the junction held 12 bases outside the gene matches. There are 18 residues in the CDR3. The CDR3 loop is CASSEAAASGGMRKTQYF. The CDR3 region has the DNA TGTGCCAGCAGTGAAGCGGCGGCTAGCGGGGGGATGAGGAAGACCCAGTACTTC.